A selection of T cell receptor beta chains follows, all from one sample in a study of blood T cell repertoires in COVID-19. Sequencing was performed with immunoSEQ multiplex PCR; in TCRdb, only in-frame clones are kept and a portion is missing. The sample contains approximately 100,000 clones, 70% to 90% of which appear only once. The sequenced sample was peripheral blood. These receptors were collected from an older woman with acute or convalescent COVID-19. Each CDR3 is given with its conserved first and last residue. D genes are given only for firm matches. Size values are once, few and many counts, or a class for expanded clones, and some rows have none.

cdr3_nt cdr3_aa v_call d_call clone_size j_call
TGCGCCAGCAGCCCCACTAGCACAGATACGCAGTATTTT CASSPTSTDTQYF TRBV5-1 - - TRBJ2-3
TGCGCCAGCAGCTTGGCCTACCAGGGCCCGGAAAATGAGCAGTTCTTC CASSLAYQGPENEQFF TRBV5-1 - - TRBJ2-1
TGTGCCAGCAGTGCCCCCCCCAAGCCCCCCGTCTTC CASSAPPKPPVF TRBV2 - - TRBJ2-1
TGTGCCACCAGAGCCCGGACAGGGATGTGGACTGAAGCTTTCTTT CATRARTGMWTEAFF TRBV19 TRBD1 - TRBJ1-1
TGTGCCAGCAGACCTGACTGGAGGGGGAACACTGAAGCTTTCTTT CASRPDWRGNTEAFF TRBV3-1/TRBV3-2 - - TRBJ1-1
TGTGCCAGCAGCTTGGGACTAGCGGGAGGGTGGAATGAGCAGTTCTTC CASSLGLAGGWNEQFF TRBV5-6 TRBD2 - TRBJ2-1
TGTGCCAGCAGCTTAGAAGAGGGCTCGAGGTACGAGCAGTACTTC CASSLEEGSRYEQYF TRBV7-6 - - TRBJ2-7
TGTGCCAGCTCGAGGGACAGTCCTAACTATGGCTACACCTTC CASSRDSPNYGYTF TRBV18 TRBD1 - TRBJ1-2
TGTGCCAGCAGCTTAGGTGCCGAGCCTGGAAACACCATATATTTT CASSLGAEPGNTIYF TRBV7-9 - - TRBJ1-3
TGTGCCATCCTTTTGAGGGAGCTACGATATGGCTACACCTTC CAILLRELRYGYTF TRBV30 - - TRBJ1-2
TGTGCCAGCAGGTTATCGAACTATGGCTACACCTTC CASRLSNYGYTF TRBV28 - - TRBJ1-2
TGCGCCAGCAGCGACAGAAACACTGAAGCTTTCTTT CASSDRNTEAFF TRBV4-1 - - TRBJ1-1
TGTGCCAGTAGTAGGACATTTTCCTACGAGCAGTACTTC CASSRTFSYEQYF TRBV19 - - TRBJ2-7
TGTGCCAGCAGCCCCTACAGCTCTGGAAACACCATATATTTT CASSPYSSGNTIYF TRBV7-2 - - TRBJ1-3
TGTGCCAGCAGCTCGCAGGGCCCAGATACGCAGTATTTT CASSSQGPDTQYF TRBV5-4 - - TRBJ2-3
TGCGCCAGCACCCCCCTAGGGGGGGTCTGGTTTAAGCAGTTCTTC CASTPLGGVWFKQFF TRBV10-2 - - TRBJ2-1
TGTGCCAGCAGCGTATCGGGGGTAAGGGGCTACGAGCAGTACTTC CASSVSGVRGYEQYF TRBV9 - - TRBJ2-7
TGTGCCAGCAGTTTAACAGGGGGCTTAGGCTACACCTTC CASSLTGGLGYTF TRBV28 TRBD1 - TRBJ1-2
TGTGCCAGCACCAAAGGCCCAGGGGTGAACACTGAAGCTTTCTTT CASTKGPGVNTEAFF TRBV6-5 - - TRBJ1-1
TGTGCCAGCATCAGTTACTCGGCGGGAGAAGAGACCCAGTACTTC CASISYSAGEETQYF TRBV28 TRBD2 - TRBJ2-5
TGTGCCAGCAGCGCGACTAGCGGGGGGCGCTCCTACGAGCAGTACTTC CASSATSGGRSYEQYF TRBV5-4 TRBD2 - TRBJ2-7
TGTGCCAGTAACGGTTACAATGAGCAGTTCTTC CASNGYNEQFF TRBV19 - - TRBJ2-1
TGTGCCAGCAGTTTCAGACTAGCGGGAGGGCCTATAGAGTATTTT CASSFRLAGGPIEYF TRBV25-1 TRBD2 - TRBJ2-3
TGTGCCAGCAGTGCTGACAGCTCTCGTCAGCCCCAGCATTTT CASSADSSRQPQHF TRBV2 - once TRBJ1-5
TGTGCCAGTAGTATAGTTTTAAGGGACAAGTATAGCAATCAGCCCCAGCATTTT CASSIVLRDKYSNQPQHF TRBV19 - once TRBJ1-5
TGTGCCAGCAGCTTGGGGACAGGCTACGAGCAGTACTTC CASSLGTGYEQYF TRBV7-3 TRBD1 - TRBJ2-7
TGTGCCAGCAGTCCAGGGACTCTAGCCAAAAACATTCAGTACTTC CASSPGTLAKNIQYF TRBV27 - once TRBJ2-4
TGTGCCAGCAGCTTGGGGACAAGGACCCCAAACGAGCAGTACTTC CASSLGTRTPNEQYF TRBV5-4 - - TRBJ2-7
TGTGCCAGCAGCCTCGTGGGTGGAGTGAGTGAAAAACTGTTTTTT CASSLVGGVSEKLFF TRBV28 - - TRBJ1-4
TGCGCCAGCAGGGTGGCGGGAGTGGGGTACGAGCAGTACTTC CASRVAGVGYEQYF TRBV10-2 TRBD2 - TRBJ2-7
TGTGCCAGCAGTGGAGGGTTAGCAGTCTACACCTTC CASSGGLAVYTF TRBV28 - once TRBJ1-2
TGTGCCAGCAGTGAAGATCCGGGATCCGTATTCCCCTATAATTCACCCCTCCACTTT CASSEDPGSVFPYNSPLHF TRBV2 - - TRBJ1-6
TGTGCCAGCGCTAGCGGGGTAAACACCGGGGAGCTGTTTTTT CASASGVNTGELFF TRBV11-3 TRBD2 - TRBJ2-2
TGCAGCGTTGCAGGGCCAGGAAACACCATATATTTT CSVAGPGNTIYF TRBV29-1 - - TRBJ1-3
TGTGCCAGCAGTTTAAGAGGGGGCGGGGAGCTGTTTTTT CASSLRGGGELFF TRBV12-3/TRBV12-4 - - TRBJ2-2
TGTGCCAGTATGGAGAGAGCGGTAGATACGCAGTATTTT CASMERAVDTQYF TRBV19 - - TRBJ2-3
TGTGCCAGCAGCGGACAGCAGAACACTGAAGCTTTCTTT CASSGQQNTEAFF TRBV2 - - TRBJ1-1
TGCGCCAGCAGCGACTCAGGGGGCCCTGGAAACACCATATATTTT CASSDSGGPGNTIYF TRBV5-1 TRBD1 once TRBJ1-3
TGTGCCAGCAGCCCTGCGCTTTCTCCCACTAAAGCGGAGCAGTACTTC CASSPALSPTKAEQYF TRBV7-9 - - TRBJ2-7
TGTGCCAGCTCACCCCGACAGGTTACAACTAATGAAAAACTGTTTTTT CASSPRQVTTNEKLFF TRBV18 - few TRBJ1-4
TGCAGCGTTGTGCGGACAGGGGCCACAGATACGCAGTATTTT CSVVRTGATDTQYF TRBV29-1 TRBD1 - TRBJ2-3
TGTGCCAGTAGTAGGACAGGGTATGGCTACACCTTC CASSRTGYGYTF TRBV19 TRBD1 - TRBJ1-2
TGCGCCAGCAGCTTGGTTCGGGGGGCCGGAGAGACCCAGTACTTC CASSLVRGAGETQYF TRBV5-1 - - TRBJ2-5
TGTGCCAGCAGCCTGCGGAGGGGCGCAGGGTACAATGAGCAGTTCTTC CASSLRRGAGYNEQFF TRBV7-2 - - TRBJ2-1
TGTGCCAGCAACATCCGGTCAGGGACTGAAGCTTTCTTT CASNIRSGTEAFF TRBV2 - - TRBJ1-1
TGCGCCATTACTACAGGGGGTTACAACACCGGGGAGCTGTTTTTT CAITTGGYNTGELFF TRBV10-2 TRBD1 many TRBJ2-2
TGCAGTGCAGACTACGACACTGAAGCTTTCTTT CSADYDTEAFF TRBV20-1 - - TRBJ1-1
TGTGCCAGCAGCTTGACAGAGTTTAACTATGGCTACACCTTC CASSLTEFNYGYTF TRBV5-8 - - TRBJ1-2
TGTGCCATCAGACCGTCGGGGGGTAGCGGCCCCCAGAGAGGGCTCACCGGGGAGCTGTTTTTT CAIRPSGGSGPQRGLTGELFF TRBV10-3 TRBD2 - TRBJ2-2
TGTGCCAGCAGCTTAATAACCGGGGTCAATGAGCAGTTCTTC CASSLITGVNEQFF TRBV7-3 - - TRBJ2-1
TGCGCCAGCAGCCTAGGGGGAGAGGGAAATAGGAAAAAACTGTTTTTT CASSLGGEGNRKKLFF TRBV5-1 - - TRBJ1-4
TGCGCCAGCAGCGGTCTAGTGGGGCCCGGGGAGCTGTTTTTT CASSGLVGPGELFF TRBV5-1 - - TRBJ2-2
TGCAGCGGGATGGGAGGGGGACAGGGGGACGATGAGCAGTTCTTC CSGMGGGQGDDEQFF TRBV29-1 TRBD1 - TRBJ2-1
TGTGCCACCAGCAGAGATGGGAGGGGCGGGAGACAGCCCCAGCATTTT CATSRDGRGGRQPQHF TRBV15 - few TRBJ1-5
TGTGCCAGCAGCGTAGTTCCAGGGGGCTCAGGTGGCTACACCTTC CASSVVPGGSGGYTF TRBV9 TRBD1 once TRBJ1-2